This T cell receptor beta chain was sequenced for a study of breast tumors, draining lymph nodes, adjacent tissues. CDR3 length: 11 residues. Germline V gives CDR1 SGDLS, CDR2 YYNGEE. Trimming left V 0 bases short and J 8 bases short, with 5 bases between. Breast cancer patients provided tissue from their axillary draining lymph nodes. Notes on this clonotype: What it binds is unknown.

TCRdb recomputed calls from the multiplex PCR reads with MiXCR, one row per CDR3 protein. The sample carries fewer than 200,000 distinct CDR3 sequences, about 30% recorded once. Study-wide points: Luminal-like breast cancer showed significantly higher tumor–nontumor repertoire similarity than basal-like. Tumor TCR diversity was below lymph nodes but above nontumor tissue.

Material: axillary lymph node tissue. The chain recombines TRBV9 with TRBJ1-2, with unresolved D. The TCR sequence derives from a female donor with breast cancer. Some clones in this sample may be carry-over from other donors' samples. In DNA form, the CDR3 reads TGTGCCAGCAGCGTAGGAATCGGCTACACCTTC. Translation gives CASSVGIGYTF.